The source of this T cell receptor beta chain is a study of shared clonotypes between healthy human individuals. Overall study results and limits: In this cohort, only blood was sampled, and tissue repertoires likely differ.

About this clone itself: Antigen: not known.

This CDR3 is 12 amino acids long. With 3 bases removed from V and 5 bases from J, the gap between germline ends came to 8 bases. Germline assignment: CDR1 MDHEN and CDR2 SYDVKM. The protocol was immunoSEQ multiplex PCR, while the TCRdb copy is restricted to in-frame clones and leaves out a portion. The sample has about 1.1 million clones; 75% to 85% are singletons. Material for sequencing was memory CD4+ T cells from PBMCs. Subset reported: CD45RA-negative fraction. The TCR was taken from a man aged 18 to 29 in good health. Some clones in this sample may be carry-over from other donors' samples. The V and J genes are TRBV28 and TRBJ2-7; D uncertain. CDR3 bases: TGTGCCAGCAGTTTGAGGCTCAACGAGCAGTACTTC. This translates into CASSLRLNEQYF.